Listed below are T cell receptor beta chains from one sample, sequenced in a study of blood T cell repertoires in COVID-19. TCRdb keeps only in-frame clones here, not all; method: immunoSEQ multiplex PCR. The sample shows about 250,000 clones, more than 75% of them seen only once. The source material was PBMCs or T cells enriched from blood (not recorded which). All receptors derive from a woman aged 45-65 years who had been exposed to COVID-19. Each CDR3 is given with its conserved first and last residue. Each record gives: V gene, J gene, clone size, D gene, CDR3 DNA, CDR3 protein. The D gene is left open where the match is weak. For some rows the clone size is stated as once, few or many, or as a class when expanded; others skip it.

V: TRBV27
J: TRBJ2-2
size: -
D: TRBD1
DNA: TGTGCCAGCAGACCCTGGACAGGGGGAGGGGAGCTGTTTTTT
CDR3: CASRPWTGGGELFF

V: TRBV7-9
J: TRBJ1-1
size: -
D: -
DNA: TGTGCCAGCAGCTCGCATCAGGTGAACACTGAAGCTTTCTTT
CDR3: CASSSHQVNTEAFF

V: TRBV28
J: TRBJ1-1
size: -
D: -
DNA: TGTGCCAGCAGCCCCCTCCGGGTACAGGGCACTGAAGCTTTCTTT
CDR3: CASSPLRVQGTEAFF

V: TRBV6-5
J: TRBJ2-3
size: few
D: -
DNA: TGTGCCAGCACCCCCTCGAGTGATACGCAGTATTTT
CDR3: CASTPSSDTQYF

V: TRBV13
J: TRBJ1-2
size: -
D: -
DNA: TGTGCCAGCAGCCGTGAAAATGAGGGCTATGGCTACACCTTC
CDR3: CASSRENEGYGYTF

V: TRBV19
J: TRBJ1-1
size: -
D: TRBD1
DNA: TGTGCCGCTTCCGTACAGGGGATCAACACTGAAGCTTTCTTT
CDR3: CAASVQGINTEAFF

V: TRBV29-1
J: TRBJ1-2
size: -
D: -
DNA: TGCAGCGACAGACCCATCCCCTACACCTTC
CDR3: CSDRPIPYTF

V: TRBV28
J: TRBJ1-1
size: once
D: TRBD1
DNA: TGTGCCAGCAGTTCCCCCCACAGGGGGAGTAACACTGAAGCTTTCTTT
CDR3: CASSSPHRGSNTEAFF

V: TRBV27
J: TRBJ1-6
size: -
D: -
DNA: TGTGCCAGCAGTCGTCAACAAATATCTCAAAATTCACCCCTCCACTTT
CDR3: CASSRQQISQNSPLHF

V: TRBV2
J: TRBJ1-2
size: few
D: -
DNA: TGTGCCAGCAGGGCCGGACAGACTACCAGGGACTATGGCTACACCTTC
CDR3: CASRAGQTTRDYGYTF

V: TRBV18
J: TRBJ1-4
size: -
D: -
DNA: TGTGCCAGCTCCCTCAGGGAAGCTAATGAAAAACTGTTTTTT
CDR3: CASSLREANEKLFF

V: TRBV9
J: TRBJ2-1
size: -
D: -
DNA: TGTGCCAGCAGTAGCGGACGCTCCTACAATGAGCAGTTCTTC
CDR3: CASSSGRSYNEQFF

V: TRBV7-8
J: TRBJ1-4
size: -
D: TRBD1
DNA: TGTGCCAGCAGCAACGACAGGGGGTATGAAAAACTGTTTTTT
CDR3: CASSNDRGYEKLFF

V: TRBV11-2
J: TRBJ1-1
size: -
D: -
DNA: TGTGCCAGCAGCTTAATTCCGACACGTTTGAACACTGAAGCTTTCTTT
CDR3: CASSLIPTRLNTEAFF

V: TRBV12-3/TRBV12-4
J: TRBJ1-1
size: -
D: -
DNA: TGTGCCAGCAGTTCCCCGGGATCGGAAGCTTTCTTT
CDR3: CASSSPGSEAFF

V: TRBV6-2/TRBV6-3
J: TRBJ2-3
size: -
D: -
DNA: TGTGCCAGCAGTTACTCGAAACTGATCACAGATACGCAGTATTTT
CDR3: CASSYSKLITDTQYF

V: TRBV7-9
J: TRBJ1-4
size: -
D: TRBD1
DNA: TGTGCCAGCAGCTCAACAGGGGGTTTTAATGAAAAACTGTTTTTT
CDR3: CASSSTGGFNEKLFF

V: TRBV11-3
J: TRBJ2-2
size: -
D: TRBD2
DNA: TGTGCCAGCAGCCCATTACTCGGGGGGGCCGTAAACACCGGGGAGCTGTTTTTT
CDR3: CASSPLLGGAVNTGELFF

V: TRBV30
J: TRBJ1-3
size: once
D: -
DNA: TGTGCCTGGAGTGGTACGGCAGCAGGTGGAAACACCATATATTTT
CDR3: CAWSGTAAGGNTIYF

V: TRBV7-9
J: TRBJ2-7
size: few
D: -
DNA: TGTGCCAGCAGCTTAGGGCAGGCTCAAGGATCCGAGCAGTACTTC
CDR3: CASSLGQAQGSEQYF

V: TRBV12-3/TRBV12-4
J: TRBJ2-1
size: few
D: TRBD1
DNA: TGTGCCAGCAGCCATAGGGGGCGCAATGAGCAGTTCTTC
CDR3: CASSHRGRNEQFF

V: TRBV28
J: TRBJ1-5
size: -
D: -
DNA: TGTGCCAGCAGTTTGTTGGGACTGGCGGATCAGCCCCAGCATTTT
CDR3: CASSLLGLADQPQHF

V: TRBV9
J: TRBJ2-7
size: -
D: TRBD2
DNA: TGTGCCAGCAGCGTAGAGGGACTAGCAAACGAGCAGTACTTC
CDR3: CASSVEGLANEQYF

V: TRBV7-8
J: TRBJ2-1
size: -
D: -
DNA: TGTGCCAGCAGCCCAGATCTCGATTGGGGCATCTTC
CDR3: CASSPDLDWGIF

V: TRBV19
J: TRBJ1-5
size: -
D: TRBD1
DNA: TGTGCCAGTAGTATACCCAGGGGGCTAAATCAGCCCCAGCATTTT
CDR3: CASSIPRGLNQPQHF

V: TRBV29-1
J: TRBJ1-5
size: -
D: -
DNA: TGCAGCTCGGCGGAAACGGAGAGCCGGGTTCAGCCCCAGCATTTT
CDR3: CSSAETESRVQPQHF

V: TRBV28
J: TRBJ1-1
size: -
D: TRBD1
DNA: TGTGCCACCTACGGGCGCGAACGTATGGGAAGACAGGGACAGAAGCGAGCTTTCTTT
CDR3: CATYGRERMGRQGQKRAFF

V: TRBV28
J: TRBJ1-2
size: -
D: -
DNA: TGTGCCAGCAGTCCACGACAGAGAAGATATGGCTACACCTTC
CDR3: CASSPRQRRYGYTF

V: TRBV21-1
J: TRBJ1-2
size: -
D: -
DNA: TGTGCCAGCAGCAAAAGTAGGGACAGGGAGAGTGGCTACACCTTC
CDR3: CASSKSRDRESGYTF

V: TRBV28
J: TRBJ1-1
size: -
D: TRBD1
DNA: TGTGCCAGCAGTCATCAGGGGGATGAAGCTTTCTTT
CDR3: CASSHQGDEAFF

V: TRBV2
J: TRBJ1-1
size: -
D: -
DNA: TGTGCCAGCGGGCCCAGGGGCACTGAAGCTTTCTTT
CDR3: CASGPRGTEAFF

V: TRBV7-2
J: TRBJ2-3
size: -
D: -
DNA: TGTGCCAGCAGCGCTATCCTAGATCCGGCAGATACGCAGTATTTT
CDR3: CASSAILDPADTQYF

V: TRBV10-2
J: TRBJ1-1
size: -
D: -
DNA: TGCGCCAGCAGTGATAATTTGAACACTGAAGCTTTCTTT
CDR3: CASSDNLNTEAFF

V: TRBV19
J: TRBJ2-5
size: -
D: -
DNA: TGTGCCAGTAGCACACAGGGAATGAAGGAGACCCAGTACTTC
CDR3: CASSTQGMKETQYF

V: TRBV3-1/TRBV3-2
J: TRBJ2-7
size: -
D: -
DNA: TGTGCCAGCAGCCAGGGGCTGTTAAGCTCCTACGAGCAGTACTTC
CDR3: CASSQGLLSSYEQYF

V: TRBV5-1
J: TRBJ1-4
size: -
D: TRBD1
DNA: TGCGCCAGCAGCTCCGCCGGGACAGGGGGGGGAAAACTGTTTTTT
CDR3: CASSSAGTGGGKLFF

V: TRBV6-5
J: TRBJ2-7
size: -
D: -
DNA: TGTGCCAGCAGCGGTGGACTGTTGACCTACGAGCAGTACTTC
CDR3: CASSGGLLTYEQYF

V: TRBV5-1
J: TRBJ1-2
size: -
D: TRBD1
DNA: TGCGCCAGCAGCCCGACAGGGAATGGCTACACCTTC
CDR3: CASSPTGNGYTF

V: TRBV27
J: TRBJ1-6
size: -
D: TRBD1
DNA: TGTGCCAGCAGTCGGGTCAGCGGGACAGGGGGTTCACCCCTCCACTTT
CDR3: CASSRVSGTGGSPLHF

V: TRBV10-3
J: TRBJ1-3
size: -
D: -
DNA: TGTGCCATCCGCGAAGGGGCGTCTGGAAACACCATATATTTT
CDR3: CAIREGASGNTIYF

V: TRBV29-1
J: TRBJ1-1
size: -
D: -
DNA: TGCAGCGTTGGAGGGTCGGGGGGGCTCTCTGAAGCTTTCTTT
CDR3: CSVGGSGGLSEAFF

V: TRBV10-3
J: TRBJ1-1
size: -
D: TRBD1
DNA: TGTGCCATCAGTGTGGGGCGACAGGGTAGATTGGACACTGAAGCTTTCTTT
CDR3: CAISVGRQGRLDTEAFF

V: TRBV5-1
J: TRBJ2-2
size: once
D: TRBD2
DNA: TGCGCCAGCAGCTTCGAGCCGGGGGGAGTAACCGGGGAGCTGTTTTTT
CDR3: CASSFEPGGVTGELFF

V: TRBV29-1
J: TRBJ1-1
size: -
D: TRBD1
DNA: TGCAGCGTTTCGAGTGGACAGGGTAACACTGAAGCTTTCTTT
CDR3: CSVSSGQGNTEAFF

V: TRBV18
J: TRBJ1-1
size: few
D: -
DNA: TGTGCCAGCTCACCAGATATACAGATGAACACTGAAGCTTTCTTT
CDR3: CASSPDIQMNTEAFF

V: TRBV27
J: TRBJ2-1
size: once
D: TRBD1
DNA: TGTGCCAGCAGTGATCGGGACAGCTCCTACAATGAGCAGTTCTTC
CDR3: CASSDRDSSYNEQFF

V: TRBV30
J: TRBJ1-6
size: -
D: -
DNA: TGTGCCTGGAGTTCTACAGCTCCCGATAATTCACCCCTCCACTTT
CDR3: CAWSSTAPDNSPLHF

V: TRBV3-1/TRBV3-2
J: TRBJ2-5
size: -
D: TRBD1
DNA: TGTGCCAGCAGCCCACAGGGGGTCGGCGAGACCCAGTACTTC
CDR3: CASSPQGVGETQYF

V: TRBV28
J: TRBJ1-1
size: -
D: -
DNA: TGTGCCAGCAGTAACACAGGGAGAAACACTGAAGCTTTCTTT
CDR3: CASSNTGRNTEAFF

V: TRBV5-4
J: TRBJ2-7
size: -
D: TRBD1
DNA: TGTGCCAGCAGCGCGGGACAGGGGTTGATTGGGGCCTACGAGCAGTACTTC
CDR3: CASSAGQGLIGAYEQYF

V: TRBV5-1
J: TRBJ2-7
size: -
D: -
DNA: TGCGCCAGCAGCTTAGGGCAGGGAGGCGAGCAGTACTTC
CDR3: CASSLGQGGEQYF